These 15 T cell receptor beta chains share one sample of origin, sequenced in a study of beta chain features in type 1 diabetes. Study observations and caveats: In all four CD4+ subsets, TCRB CDR3 length was significantly, moderately reduced in type 1 diabetes.

The entirety of the isolated RNA underwent reverse transcription, so expressed TCRB transcripts were sequenced. The method was immunoSEQ multiplex PCR; TCRdb's version includes in-frame clones alone and lacks a portion of them. The repertoire consists of some 350,000 clones, with over 9% occurring once and the leading ten covering over 0.45%. Antigens for these TCRs are unknown. Sequenced material: central memory CD4+ T cells from blood. Source of these receptors: a young man with type 1 diabetes.

This clone was seen many times. This rearrangement joins TRBV7-2 to TRBJ1-4; 9 positions agree with TRBD1. This CDR3 has 15 residues. Germline V gene data show CDR1 as SGHTA and CDR2 as FQGNSA. Trimming cost V 5 bases and J 5 bases; bases outside gene matches: 6. This chain's CDR3 is CASSRETGGNEKLFF. CDR3 in DNA: TGTGCCAGCAGCCGCGAGACAGGGGGGAATGAAAAACTGTTTTTT.

This clone turned up a few times. Other nucleotide sequences in the sample specify the same CDR3. CDR3 protein: CASRTGSYEQYF. In DNA form, the CDR3 reads TGTGCCAGCCGGACAGGATCCTACGAGCAGTACTTC. The rearrangement uses TRBV6-1 and TRBJ2-7; TRBD1 matches 7 bases. The ends lost 8 bases at V and 1 base at J; junction bases unmatched: 2. This CDR3 spans 12 amino acids. Germline values: CDR1 MNHNS, CDR2 SASEGT.

This clone was seen more than once but under ten times. The chain is built from TRBV18 and TRBJ1-1; 9 bases map to TRBD1. The ends lost 6 bases at V and 8 bases at J; junction bases unmatched: 4. This CDR3 has 12 amino acids. Germline CDR1 reads KGHSH; CDR2 reads LQKENI. The CDR3 loop reads CASSGQGVEAFF. DNA for the CDR3: TGTGCCAGCTCGGGACAGGGCGTCGAAGCTTTCTTT. The full variable domain, with the rest looked up from reference TRBV18 and TRBJ1-1, is NAGVMQNPRHLVRRRGQEARLRCSPMKGHSHVYWYRQLPEEGLKFMVYLQKENIIDESGMPKERFSAEFPKEGPSILRIQQVVRGDSAAYFCASSGQGVEAFFGQGTRLTVV.

This clone was seen only once. The V gene is TRBV28, the J gene TRBJ2-6; no reliable D call. V was shortened by 5 bases and J by 1 base, with 9 bases between the two germline ends. The CDR3 sequence is 15 residues long. CDR1 and CDR2 (germline): MDHEN, SYDVKM. CDR3 protein: CASSVQISGANVLTF. In DNA form, the CDR3 reads TGTGCCAGCAGTGTTCAGATTTCTGGGGCCAACGTCCTGACTTTC. The full variable domain, with the rest looked up from reference TRBV28 and TRBJ2-6, is DVKVTQSSRYLVKRTGEKVFLECVQDMDHENMFWYRQDPGLGLRLIYFSYDVKMKEKGDIPEGYSVSREKKERFSLILESASTNQTSMYLCASSVQISGANVLTFGAGSRLTVL.

The V gene is TRBV6-1, the J gene TRBJ1-1; the D is unclear. The CDR3 runs 11 residues. Per the germline V gene, CDR1 is MNHNS and CDR2 is SASEGT. The V and J ends lost 6 bases and 8 bases respectively, with 10 bases between them. In nucleotides, the CDR3 is TGTGCCAGCAGCCCCGGGAGGGAAGCTTTCTTT. Its translation is CASSPGREAFF.

The V gene is TRBV7-6, the J gene TRBJ2-5; possibly TRBD1 for D (6 bases). The CDR3 has 15 amino acids. The germline V and J ends were trimmed by 4 bases and 5 bases, with 17 bases remaining between them. Germline loops: CDR1 SGHVS, CDR2 FNYEAQ. CDR3 bases: TGTGCCAGCAGCTACAATACAGGGTATGATGAGACCCAGTACTTC. This codes for CASSYNTGYDETQYF.

The sample holds a few counts of this clone. This chain connects TRBV4-1 to TRBJ2-7; the match to TRBD2 covers 7 bases. Germline trimming cut 4 bases from V and 2 bases from J; bases unmatched to any gene: 8. Germline CDR1 MGHRA, CDR2 YSYEKL. The CDR3 consists of 15 residues. CDR3 loop: CASSLQRDGAYEQYF. The CDR3 nucleotides read TGCGCCAGCAGCCTCCAGCGGGACGGGGCCTACGAGCAGTACTTC.

This clone was recorded many times. The rearrangement uses TRBV7-2 and TRBJ2-6; unclear D gene. The germline V and J ends were trimmed by 6 bases and 2 bases, with 11 bases remaining between them. The CDR3 has 15 amino acids. The germline CDR1 and CDR2 sequences are SGHTA and FQGNSA. Here the CDR3 DNA reads TGTGCCAGCAGTTCCTATACTCCTGGGGCCAACGTCCTGACTTTC. It specifies CASSSYTPGANVLTF.

The V and J genes are TRBV7-3 and TRBJ2-3, with D tentatively TRBD1 (6 bases). There are 14 residues in the CDR3. The V gene's germline CDR1 is SGHTA and CDR2 FQGTGA. Trimming removed 4 bases at V and 3 bases at J, with 11 bases between. The CDR3 DNA sequence: TGTGCCAGCAGCTCGCAGGGGTTTACAGATACGCAGTATTTT. Protein: CASSSQGFTDTQYF. Looking up the rest from reference TRBV7-3 and TRBJ2-3 gives the full variable domain: GAGVSQTPSNKVTEKGKYVELRCDPISGHTALYWYRQSLGQGPEFLIYFQGTGAADDSGLPNDRFFAVRPEGSVSTLKIQRTERGDSAVYLCASSSQGFTDTQYFGPGTRLTVL.

The table lists this clone with a few counts. The V gene is TRBV6-1, the J gene TRBJ2-7; D uncertain. V lost 8 bases and J lost 6, with 17 bases in between. CDR1 and CDR2 (germline): MNHNS, SASEGT. The CDR3 spans 13 residues. The CDR3 sequence: CASAGRTGVEQYF. As DNA, the CDR3 is TGTGCCAGCGCAGGCCGCACCGGTGTCGAGCAGTACTTC.

This clone has a handful of counts. The chain recombines TRBV28 with TRBJ2-7; TRBD1 matches 9 bases. The J segment lost 2 bases and the V segment lost 7 bases, leaving 9 bases of the junction unmatched. CDR1 and CDR2 (germline): MDHEN, SYDVKM. The CDR3 has 15 residues. The CDR3 reads CASTEPGTGTYEQYF. DNA of the CDR3: TGTGCCAGCACCGAACCAGGGACAGGGACCTACGAGCAGTACTTC.

V is TRBV6-5 and J is TRBJ2-1; either TRBD1 or TRBD2 may fit D (5 bases each). CDR3 length equals 14 residues. CDR1 is MNHEY and CDR2 is SVGAGI in the germline V gene. Trimming took 5 bases from V and 7 from J, leaving 15 bases between them. The CDR3 nucleotides are TGTGCCAGCAGTATAATCCGGGACCGTAATGAGCAGTTCTTC. This sequence encodes CASSIIRDRNEQFF.

This clone was detected many times. The chain is built from TRBV14 and TRBJ1-5, with no clear D. V lost 1 base to trimming and J lost 0 bases, with 7 bases between them. The CDR3 totals 15 residues. CDR1 is SGHDN, CDR2 FVKESK, per germline. The CDR3 loop reads CASSQGDYSNQPQHF. Written as DNA, the CDR3 is TGTGCCAGCAGCCAAGGAGACTATAGCAATCAGCCCCAGCATTTT.

This chain links TRBV30 with TRBJ1-5; D gene uncertain. CDR3 size: 16 residues. Germline CDR1 GTSNPN, CDR2 SVGIG (reference sequence). V lost 1 base and J lost 1, with 14 bases in between. The CDR3 reads CAWSGDVSVSNQPQHF. CDR3 in DNA: TGTGCCTGGAGTGGAGACGTATCGGTGAGCAATCAGCCCCAGCATTTT.

V is TRBV10-2 and J is TRBJ2-1; no definite D call. There are 14 residues in the CDR3. V lost 6 bases to trimming and J lost 0 bases, with 9 bases between them. Germline assignment: CDR1 WSHSY and CDR2 SAAADI. The CDR3 loop reads CASREESSYNEQFF. In DNA, the CDR3 is TGCGCCAGCAGGGAAGAGAGCTCCTACAATGAGCAGTTCTTC.